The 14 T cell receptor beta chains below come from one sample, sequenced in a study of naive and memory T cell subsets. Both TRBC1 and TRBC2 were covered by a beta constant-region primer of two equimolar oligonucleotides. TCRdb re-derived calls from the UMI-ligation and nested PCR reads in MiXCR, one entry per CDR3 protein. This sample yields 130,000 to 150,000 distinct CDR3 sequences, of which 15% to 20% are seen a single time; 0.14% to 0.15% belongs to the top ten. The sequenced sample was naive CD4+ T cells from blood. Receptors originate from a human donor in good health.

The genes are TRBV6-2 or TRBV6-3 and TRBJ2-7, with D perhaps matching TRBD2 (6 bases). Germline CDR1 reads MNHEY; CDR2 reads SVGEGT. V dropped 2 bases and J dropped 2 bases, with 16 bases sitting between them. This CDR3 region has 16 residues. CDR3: CASSYRLGTGAYEQYF. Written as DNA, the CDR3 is TGTGCCAGCAGTTACCGCCTCGGGACTGGAGCCTACGAGCAGTACTTC.

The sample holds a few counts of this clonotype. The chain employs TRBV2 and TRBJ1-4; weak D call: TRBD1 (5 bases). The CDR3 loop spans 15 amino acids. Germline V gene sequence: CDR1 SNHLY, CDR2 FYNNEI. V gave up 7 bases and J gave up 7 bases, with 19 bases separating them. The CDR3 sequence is CASKGNSVHGEKLFF. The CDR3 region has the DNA TGTGCCAGCAAGGGGAATTCAGTTCACGGTGAAAAACTGTTTTTT.

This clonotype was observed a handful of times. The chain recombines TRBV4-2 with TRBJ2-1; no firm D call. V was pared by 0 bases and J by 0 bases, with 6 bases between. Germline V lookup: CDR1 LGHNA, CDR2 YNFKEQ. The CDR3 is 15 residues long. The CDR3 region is CASSQDGSSYNEQFF. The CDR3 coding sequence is TGTGCCAGCAGCCAAGACGGCAGCTCCTACAATGAGCAGTTCTTC.

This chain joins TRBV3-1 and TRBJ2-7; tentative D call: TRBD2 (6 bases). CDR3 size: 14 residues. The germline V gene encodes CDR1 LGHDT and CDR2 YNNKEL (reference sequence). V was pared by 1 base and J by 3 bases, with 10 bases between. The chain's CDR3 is CASSQGNSGYEQYF. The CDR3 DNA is TGTGCCAGCAGCCAAGGGAATAGCGGCTACGAGCAGTACTTC.

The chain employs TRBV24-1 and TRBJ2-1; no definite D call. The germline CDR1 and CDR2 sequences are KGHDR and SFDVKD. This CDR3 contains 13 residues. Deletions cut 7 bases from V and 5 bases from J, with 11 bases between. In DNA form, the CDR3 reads TGTGCCACCAGCGCGACTGGGAACAATGAGCAGTTCTTC. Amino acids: CATSATGNNEQFF.

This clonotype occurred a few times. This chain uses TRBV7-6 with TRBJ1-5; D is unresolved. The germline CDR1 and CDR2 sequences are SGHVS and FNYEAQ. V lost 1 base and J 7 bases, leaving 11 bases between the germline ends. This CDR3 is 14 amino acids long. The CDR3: CASSLGGNGQPQHF. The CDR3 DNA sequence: TGTGCCAGCAGCTTAGGCGGGAACGGGCAGCCCCAGCATTTT.

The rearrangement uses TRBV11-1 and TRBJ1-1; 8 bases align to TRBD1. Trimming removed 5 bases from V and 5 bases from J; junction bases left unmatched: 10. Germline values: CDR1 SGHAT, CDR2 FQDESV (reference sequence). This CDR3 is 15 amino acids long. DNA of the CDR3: TGTGCCAGCAGCGGAGGACAGGGCGGGAGGACTGAAGCTTTCTTT. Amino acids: CASSGGQGGRTEAFF.

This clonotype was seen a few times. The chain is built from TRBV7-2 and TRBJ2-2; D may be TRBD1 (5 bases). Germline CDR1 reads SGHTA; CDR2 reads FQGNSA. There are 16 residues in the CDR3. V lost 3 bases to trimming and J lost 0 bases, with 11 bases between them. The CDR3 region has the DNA TGTGCCAGCAGCTTGGTAAACAGGCCGAACACCGGGGAGCTGTTTTTT. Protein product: CASSLVNRPNTGELFF. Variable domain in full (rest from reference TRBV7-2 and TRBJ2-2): GAGVSQSPSNKVTEKGKDVELRCDPISGHTALYWYRQSLGQGLEFLIYFQGNSAPDKSGLPSDRFSAERTGGSVSTLTIQRTQQEDSAVYLCASSLVNRPNTGELFFGEGSRLTVL.

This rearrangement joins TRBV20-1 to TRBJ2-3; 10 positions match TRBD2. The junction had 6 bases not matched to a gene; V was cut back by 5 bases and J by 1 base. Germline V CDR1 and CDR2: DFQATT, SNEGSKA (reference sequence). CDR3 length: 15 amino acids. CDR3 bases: TGCAGTGCTCACTCCGGGACTAGCGGCACAGATACGCAGTATTTT. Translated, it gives CSAHSGTSGTDTQYF.

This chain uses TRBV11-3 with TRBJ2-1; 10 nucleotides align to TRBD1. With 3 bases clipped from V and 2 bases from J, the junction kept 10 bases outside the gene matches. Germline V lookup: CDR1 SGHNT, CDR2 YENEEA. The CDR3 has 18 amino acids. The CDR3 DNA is TGTGCCAGCAGCTTTTCCCCTTCCGGGACAGGGGCCTACAATGAGCAGTTCTTC. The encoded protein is CASSFSPSGTGAYNEQFF. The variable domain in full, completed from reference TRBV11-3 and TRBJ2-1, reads EAGVVQSPRYKIIEKKQPVAFWCNPISGHNTLYWYLQNLGQGPELLIRYENEEAVDDSQLPKDRFSAERLKGVDSTLKIQPAELGDSAVYLCASSFSPSGTGAYNEQFFGPGTRLTVL.

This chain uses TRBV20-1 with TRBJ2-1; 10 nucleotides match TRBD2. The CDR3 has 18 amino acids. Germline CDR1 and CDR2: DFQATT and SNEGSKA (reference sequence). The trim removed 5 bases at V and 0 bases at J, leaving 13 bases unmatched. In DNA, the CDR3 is TGCAGTGCTGCATCTGGACTAGCGGACTGGAGCTCCTACAATGAGCAGTTCTTC. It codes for CSAASGLADWSSYNEQFF.

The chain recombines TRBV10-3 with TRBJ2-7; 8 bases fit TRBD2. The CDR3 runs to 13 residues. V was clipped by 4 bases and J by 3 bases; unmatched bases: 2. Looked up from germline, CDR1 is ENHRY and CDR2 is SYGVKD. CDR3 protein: CAISVTSGYEQYF. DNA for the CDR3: TGTGCCATCAGTGTCACTAGCGGCTACGAGCAGTACTTC.

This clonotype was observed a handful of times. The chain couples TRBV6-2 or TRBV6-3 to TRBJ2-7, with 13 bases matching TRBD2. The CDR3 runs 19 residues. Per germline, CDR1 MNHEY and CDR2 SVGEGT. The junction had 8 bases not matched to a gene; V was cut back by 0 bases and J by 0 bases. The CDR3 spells CASSYSLLGLAGSSYEQYF. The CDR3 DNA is TGTGCCAGCAGTTACTCGTTACTGGGACTAGCGGGGAGCTCCTACGAGCAGTACTTC.

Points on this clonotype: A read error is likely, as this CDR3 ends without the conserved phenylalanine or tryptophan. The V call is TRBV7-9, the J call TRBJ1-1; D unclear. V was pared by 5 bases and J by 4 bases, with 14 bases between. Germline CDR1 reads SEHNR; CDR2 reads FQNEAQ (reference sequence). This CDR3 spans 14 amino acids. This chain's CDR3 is CASSPRAGSTEAFL. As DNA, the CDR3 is TGTGCCAGCAGCCCCCGTGCTGGGAGCACTGAAGCTTTCCTT.